What follows describes a single T cell receptor beta chain. The data are from a study of blood T cell repertoires in COVID-19. Here immunoSEQ multiplex PCR was the method, and the copy in TCRdb shows in-frame clones only, minus some. The sample yields some 500,000 clones, roughly nine tenths seen once. The V gene's germline CDR1 is SGHRS and CDR2 YFSETQ. The germline V and J ends were trimmed by 0 bases and 3 bases, with 9 bases remaining between them. This CDR3 is 14 amino acids long. This TCR came from a woman between 45 and 60 years old with COVID-19, enrolled during active disease. What was sequenced was peripheral blood. The rearrangement joins TRBV5-1 to TRBJ1-1; D is possibly TRBD1 (5 bases). The CDR3: CASSLEGIDTEAFF. For the CDR3, the DNA is TGCGCCAGCAGCTTGGAGGGGATCGACACTGAAGCTTTCTTT.